This record looks at one T cell receptor beta chain sequence and its context. No antigen is known for it. No base quality information exists; no much larger clone differs at one position. TCRbeta CDR3 regions were amplified from genomic DNA using the immunoSEQ Assay, a bias-controlled multiplex PCR. The authors' analysis ran thus. The number of nucleated cells in each sample was estimated by amplification of reference gene primers within the assay. To quantify the absolute abundance of each unique TCRbeta CDR3 rearrangement, sequence reads were collapsed and filtered. For each sample, productive Simpson clonality was calculated as the square root of Simpson's diversity index over productive rearrangements. TCRdb carries this immuneACCESS record with in-frame sequences only. Its versions omit some clonotypes, under half of them owing to an unresolved V gene in the studies checked, with the rest unexplained. D and trimming come from the DNA, and the V and J calls and clone size come from that table. The sample table lists about 210,000 clones, 84% of them with a count of one. Around 3.1% of the sample rests with the top ten.

V and J are truncated by 5 bases and 6 bases respectively, leaving an intervening sequence of 16 bases. The CDR3, from cysteine to phenylalanine, totals 14 residues. Only CDR3 DNA remains: 42 bases, in frame from the first base. CDR1 SNHLY and CDR2 FYNNEI were looked up in the germline V gene. This specimen comes from a study of blood T cell repertoires in COVID-19 (TCRdb year 2020). Study-level background: Samples covering the acute and convalescent phases of COVID-19 were provided by collaborators in the United States, Italy and Spain. The sample metadata nearly always contained a de-identified subject ID, COVID-19 status, age in years and sex. Subjects who had been exposed to COVID-19, were actively infected with it, or had recovered from it provided the deeply sampled blood TCRbeta repertoires that made up the dataset. A freely available public database, intended as a resource for researchers studying the immune response to SARS-CoV-2, is where the repertoires were released. Where HLA class I and class II types were available, the types were taken from metadata supplied by the sample provider, not from assay-based typing. The material from the prospective study consisted of cDNA or gDNA derived from T cells, B-cell-depleted T cells, or PBMCs. Samples were obtained from the ongoing ImmuneRACE study (first 160 participants) and from over 1,000 subjects provided by 6 global collaborators.

On the study overall, not on this receptor specifically: The quantity of clinical and demographic metadata differed by source and by participant and was supplied without curation.

Enrolling through a virtual design, the prospective study's participants ranged in age from roughly 18 to 95 years and lived across more than 20 United States geographic areas. To assign participants to cohorts, the prospective study relied on clinical history that participants themselves reported in a screening survey and a study questionnaire. A participant counted as exposed if, within 2 weeks of entering the study, that participant had been in contact with someone who had a PCR-confirmed or clinician-diagnosed COVID-19 case. In the prospective study, whole blood, serum and a nasopharyngeal or oropharyngeal swab were collected from each participant by mobile phlebotomists. Over a roughly 2-month period, participants in the prospective study had the option of providing additional blood draws and questionnaires. Blood samples from the prospective study were shipped frozen or at room temperature prior to DNA extraction.

Sequencing input: PBMCs or T cells enriched from blood (not recorded which). The sequence is built from TRBV2 and TRBJ1-2, with no confidently assigned D gene. The source of this sequence is a woman aged 25 to 45 who had been exposed to COVID-19. At the DNA level, the sequence is TGTGCCAGCAGTTATTTCGTCAGATCCCATGGCTACACCTTC. It specifies CASSYFVRSHGYTF.